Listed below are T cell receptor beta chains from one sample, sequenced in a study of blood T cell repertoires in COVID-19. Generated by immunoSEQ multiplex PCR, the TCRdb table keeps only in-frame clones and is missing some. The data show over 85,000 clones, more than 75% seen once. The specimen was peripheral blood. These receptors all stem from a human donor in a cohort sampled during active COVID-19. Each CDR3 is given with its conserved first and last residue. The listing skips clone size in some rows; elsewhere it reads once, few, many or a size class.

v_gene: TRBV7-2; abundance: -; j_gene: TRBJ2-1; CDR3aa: CASSLVATYSYNEQFF
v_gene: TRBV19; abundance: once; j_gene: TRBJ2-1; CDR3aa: CASSDGGRQRFF
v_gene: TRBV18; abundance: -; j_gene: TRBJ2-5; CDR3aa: CASSLRTGSQETQYF
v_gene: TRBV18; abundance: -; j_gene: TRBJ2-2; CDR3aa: CASSQGRQTGELFF
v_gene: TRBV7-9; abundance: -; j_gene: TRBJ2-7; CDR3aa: CASSARLYEQYF
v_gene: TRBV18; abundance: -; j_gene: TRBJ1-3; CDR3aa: CASSLEYSGNTIYF
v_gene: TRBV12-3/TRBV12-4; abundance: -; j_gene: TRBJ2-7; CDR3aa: CASRPRESYEQYF
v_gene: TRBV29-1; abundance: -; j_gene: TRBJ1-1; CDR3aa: CSVEGGIAGQGTFF
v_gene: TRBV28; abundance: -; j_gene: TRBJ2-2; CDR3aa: CASSMTGGDAGELFF
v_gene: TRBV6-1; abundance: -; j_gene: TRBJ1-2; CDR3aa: CASSEPFLGPGGYTF
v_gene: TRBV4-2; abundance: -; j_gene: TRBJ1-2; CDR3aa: CASSHHGTQSNYGYTF
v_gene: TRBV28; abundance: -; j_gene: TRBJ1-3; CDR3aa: CASSFGTAGNTIYF
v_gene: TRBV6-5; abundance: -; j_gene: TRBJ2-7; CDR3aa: CASSYGGLGTYEQYF
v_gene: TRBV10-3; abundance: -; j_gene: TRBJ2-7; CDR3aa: CAISKQGPNYEQYF
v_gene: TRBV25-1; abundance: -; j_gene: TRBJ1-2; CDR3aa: CASSEPGGTANYGYTF
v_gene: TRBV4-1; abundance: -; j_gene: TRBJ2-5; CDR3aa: CASSQRTGTTQYF
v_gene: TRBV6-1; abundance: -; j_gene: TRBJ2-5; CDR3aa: CASSDRDRQETQYF
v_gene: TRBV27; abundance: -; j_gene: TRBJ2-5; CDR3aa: CASSLTPQGLYQETQYF
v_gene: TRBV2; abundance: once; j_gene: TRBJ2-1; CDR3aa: CASTPLTSGNEQFF
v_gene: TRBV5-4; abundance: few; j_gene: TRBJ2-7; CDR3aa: CASTLYPGAYEQYF
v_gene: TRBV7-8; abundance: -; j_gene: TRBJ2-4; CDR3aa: CASSLTGTENIQYF
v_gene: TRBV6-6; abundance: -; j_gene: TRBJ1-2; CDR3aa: CASSYSREDYGYTF
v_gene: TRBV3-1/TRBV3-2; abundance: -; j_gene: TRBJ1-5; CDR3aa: CASSQEFYQPQHF
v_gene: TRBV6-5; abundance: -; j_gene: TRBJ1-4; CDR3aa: CASRRQGNEKLFF
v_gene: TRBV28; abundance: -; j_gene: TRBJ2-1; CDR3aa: CASSWLPQSHNEQFF
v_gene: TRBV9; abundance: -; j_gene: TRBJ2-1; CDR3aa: CASSVTGTSSNEQFF
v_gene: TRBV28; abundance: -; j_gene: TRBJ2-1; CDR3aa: CASSSAGVYNEQFF
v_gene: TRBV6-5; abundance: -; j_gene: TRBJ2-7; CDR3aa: CASQGGAGYSREQYF
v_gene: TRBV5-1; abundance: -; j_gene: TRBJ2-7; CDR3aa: CASSWTSGSYEQYF
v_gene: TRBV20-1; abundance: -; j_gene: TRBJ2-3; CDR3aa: CSASTGGGTDTQYF
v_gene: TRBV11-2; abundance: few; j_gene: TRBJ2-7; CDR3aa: CASSLVARVYEQYF
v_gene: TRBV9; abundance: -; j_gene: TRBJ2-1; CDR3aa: CASSDRRDRGHSREQFF
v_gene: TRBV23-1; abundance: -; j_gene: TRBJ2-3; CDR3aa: CASSQSTLHLWPSFYTDTQYF
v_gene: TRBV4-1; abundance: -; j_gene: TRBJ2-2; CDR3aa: CASRAGQGNTGELFF
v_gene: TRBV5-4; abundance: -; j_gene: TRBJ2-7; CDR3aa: CASTPSSGREQYF
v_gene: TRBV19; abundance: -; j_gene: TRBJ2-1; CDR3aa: CASRAGVYNEQFF
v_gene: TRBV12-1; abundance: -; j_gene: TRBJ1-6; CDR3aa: CASSFGPGQGPRLSSYNSPLHF
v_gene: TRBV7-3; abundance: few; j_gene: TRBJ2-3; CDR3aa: CASSLTEAGRGTSTDTQYF
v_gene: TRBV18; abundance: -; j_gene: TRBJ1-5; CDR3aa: CASSPSTGNSNQPQHF
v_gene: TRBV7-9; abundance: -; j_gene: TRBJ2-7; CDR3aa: CASSSLRIADEQYF
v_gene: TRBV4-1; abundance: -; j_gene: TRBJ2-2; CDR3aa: CASSERGTRMNTGELFF
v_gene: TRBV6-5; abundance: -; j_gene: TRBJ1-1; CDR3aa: CASRITGANTEAFF
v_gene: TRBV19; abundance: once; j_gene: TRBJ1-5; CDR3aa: CASSSRPVQPQHF